The subject of this entry is one TCR beta chain. Losses at the gene ends were 2 bases for V and 3 bases for J; bases not matched to a gene: 6. Germline V gene data show CDR1 as SGHRS and CDR2 as YFSETQ. The CDR3 consists of 16 residues. Authors' processing steps: For nucleated cells, counts were estimated from reference gene primer amplification. Measured with immunoSEQ multiplex PCR; TCRdb has only the in-frame clones, and not every one. Clonal size and the V and J genes are those of that table, whereas D and trimming came from the DNA. The repertoire includes 50,000 to 65,000 clones, around 83% of them detected once, and around 6.5% sits in the top ten. This specimen comes from a study of blood T cell repertoires in COVID-19.

The chain recombines TRBV5-1 with TRBJ1-3, with 9 bases that match TRBD1. Specimen: peripheral blood. This receptor was taken from a human donor in a cohort sampled during active COVID-19. CDR3 protein: CASSFTQGASGNTIYF. In nucleotides, the CDR3 is TGCGCCAGCAGCTTTACACAGGGGGCGAGTGGAAACACCATATATTTT.